One sample yielded the 32 T cell receptor beta chains listed below, sequenced in a study of shared clonotypes between healthy human individuals. TCRdb's copy holds only in-frame clones and misses some; the assay was immunoSEQ multiplex PCR. The sample lists about 1,800,000 clones, approximately 94% seen once, with around 1% in the top ten. CD45RO-negative, CCR7-positively selected cells formed the naive CD8 fraction, excluding terminally differentiated effector memory CD45RA+ cells. Source material: naive CD8+ T cells sorted from blood. These receptors were collected from a man younger than 35 in good health.

The gene calls are TRBV5-4 and TRBJ2-3; TRBD2 matches 9 bases. Germline values: CDR1 SGHNT, CDR2 YYREEE (reference sequence). The ends lost 3 bases at V and 0 bases at J; junction bases unmatched: 5. The CDR3 has 16 residues. In DNA form, the CDR3 reads TGTGCCAGCAGCTGGGTTAGCGGGGGCAGCACAGATACGCAGTATTTT. Protein sequence: CASSWVSGGSTDTQYF.

With respect to this clone: The sample has other DNA sequences that encode this CDR3 too. The rearrangement uses TRBV4-1 and TRBJ1-1; maybe TRBD1 (6 bases). The CDR3 loop spans 13 amino acids. Germline CDR1 and CDR2: MGHRA and YSYEKL. The ends were cut back, 0 bases at V and 7 bases at J, with 9 bases in the middle. CDR3 sequence reads: CASSQDRGDEAFF. As DNA, the CDR3 is TGCGCCAGCAGCCAAGATAGGGGGGATGAAGCTTTCTTT.

This clone is a singleton in its sample. The chain has TRBV7-6 and TRBJ2-7; weak D call: TRBD1 (6 bases). The CDR3 runs 15 residues. Germline V gene sequence: CDR1 SGHVS, CDR2 FNYEAQ. Trimming removed 4 bases at V and 3 bases at J, with 16 bases between. CDR3 loop: CASSSETGTYYEQYF. CDR3 in DNA: TGTGCCAGCAGCTCCGAGACAGGAACCTACTACGAGCAGTACTTC.

The chain has TRBV9 and TRBJ1-2; unclear D gene. The length of the CDR3 is 14 residues. Germline values: CDR1 SGDLS, CDR2 YYNGEE. The V gene lost 4 bases and the J gene lost 6 bases, with 16 bases spanning the gap. Written as DNA, the CDR3 is TGTGCCAGCAGCCCCTCAGGAGGTTCGGATGGCTACACCTTC. It translates to CASSPSGGSDGYTF.

V is TRBV28 and J is TRBJ2-7, with TRBD1 matching over 7 bases. The CDR3 has 16 amino acids. Germline V gene lookup returns CDR1 MDHEN and CDR2 SYDVKM. V lost 2 bases, J lost 4 bases, and 11 bases stayed unmatched. The CDR3 sequence: CASSLLDRASVYEQYF. The CDR3 nucleotides are TGTGCCAGCAGTTTACTAGACAGGGCTTCTGTTTACGAGCAGTACTTC.

The rearrangement joins TRBV7-9 to TRBJ2-1; D is unclear. The CDR3 is 10 residues long. Germline-derived CDR1 and CDR2 are SEHNR and FQNEAQ (reference sequence). Trimming cost V 8 bases and J 5 bases, with 4 bases left between them. The CDR3 is CASGNNEQFF. The CDR3 nucleotides are TGTGCCAGCGGAAACAATGAGCAGTTCTTC. The variable domain in full, completed from reference TRBV7-9 and TRBJ2-1, reads DTGVSQNPRHKITKRGQNVTFRCDPISEHNRLYWYRQTLGQGPEFLTYFQNEAQLEKSRLLSDRFSAERPKGSFSTLEIQRTEQGDSAMYLCASGNNEQFFGPGTRLTVL.

For the CDR3, the DNA is TGTGCCAGCAGCGAGACAGGGAACACTGAAGCTTTCTTT. It specifies CASSETGNTEAFF. This rearrangement joins TRBV7-6 to TRBJ1-1; D is perhaps TRBD1 (6 bases). Germline-derived CDR1 and CDR2 are SGHVS and FNYEAQ. Trimming cost V 5 bases and J 1 base, with 8 bases left between them. This CDR3 has 13 residues.

J is TRBJ1-2 and V is TRBV28, with D maybe TRBD1 (5 bases). The germline CDR1 and CDR2 sequences are MDHEN and SYDVKM. V was cut by 6 bases and J by 4 bases, with 12 bases left in between. The length of the CDR3 is 13 residues. Here the CDR3 DNA reads TGTGCCAGCAGCTATGACAGTTTCTATGGCTACACCTTC. Translating it yields CASSYDSFYGYTF.

This chain connects TRBV21-1 to TRBJ1-5; the D call TRBD1 from the table was never checked on the DNA. TRBV21-1 is recorded as a pseudogene. The CDR3 has 14 residues. The CDR3 bases are TGTGCCAGCAGCCGGGACAGGGGACATCAGCCCCAGCATTTT. Amino acids: CASSRDRGHQPQHF.

V and J are TRBV9 and TRBJ1-4, with D unresolved. Trimming shortened V by 3 bases and J by 7 bases, and 16 bases separated the two germline ends. Germline V gene lookup returns CDR1 SGDLS and CDR2 YYNGEE. CDR3 length equals 15 residues. The CDR3 sequence: CASSGGEYSSEKLFF. CDR3 in DNA: TGTGCCAGCAGCGGCGGGGAGTATAGTAGTGAAAAACTGTTTTTT.

This chain links TRBV27 with TRBJ2-1; weak D call: TRBD1 (6 bases). Germline V gene data show CDR1 as MNHEY and CDR2 as SMNVEV (reference sequence). Trimming removed 0 bases from V and 10 bases from J, with 13 bases in between. This CDR3 contains 14 residues. Written as DNA, the CDR3 is TGTGCCAGCAGTTTATCGGCAGGGGTGGTCGAGCAGTTCTTC. It specifies CASSLSAGVVEQFF.

The rearrangement uses TRBV6-6 and TRBJ2-5; unclear D gene. Germline values: CDR1 MNHNY, CDR2 SVGAGI (reference sequence). The CDR3 contains 12 residues. Deletions cut 5 bases from V and 5 bases from J, with 9 bases between. DNA of the CDR3: TGTGCCAGCAGTCCCGATTGGGAGACCCAGTACTTC. It is translated as CASSPDWETQYF.

This chain uses TRBV27 with TRBJ2-7; D may be TRBD1 or TRBD2 (5 bases each). From germline, CDR1 is MNHEY and CDR2 SMNVEV (reference sequence). Trimming stripped 5 bases from V and 3 bases from J, with 20 bases between. This CDR3 region has 16 residues. The CDR3 DNA reads TGTGCCAGCAGTCCCTCGGCGGGCCAGACAGTCTACGAGCAGTACTTC. Residues: CASSPSAGQTVYEQYF.

This clone was detected a few times. The chain combines TRBV7-9 with TRBJ1-6; D gene uncertain. The CDR3 consists of 14 residues. From germline, CDR1 is SEHNR and CDR2 FQNEAQ (reference sequence). Trimming shortened V by 5 bases and J by 3 bases, and 8 bases separated the two germline ends. CDR3 sequence: CASSPTDYNSPLHF. The CDR3 nucleotides are TGTGCCAGCAGCCCGACGGACTATAATTCACCCCTCCACTTT.

J is TRBJ2-5 and V is TRBV28; 10 bases align to TRBD2. Per germline, CDR1 MDHEN and CDR2 SYDVKM. The CDR3 covers 14 residues. V dropped 10 bases and J dropped 5; count of bases not matched to a gene: 10. In nucleotides, the CDR3 is TGTGCCACCTCACCTAGCGGGGGAGACGAGACCCAGTACTTC. Translating gives CATSPSGGDETQYF.

The rearrangement links TRBV29-1 to TRBJ1-2; no clear D gene. The V gene lost 4 bases and the J gene lost 4 bases, with 16 bases spanning the gap. Per the germline V gene, CDR1 is SQVTM and CDR2 is ANQGSEA. This CDR3 has 14 residues. CDR3 DNA: TGCAGCGTTGTTTTTCCTTCGGTGGGCTATGGCTACACCTTC. The encoded protein is CSVVFPSVGYGYTF. Full variable domain (rest looked up from reference TRBV29-1 and TRBJ1-2): SAVISQKPSRDICQRGTSLTIQCQVDSQVTMMFWYRQQPGQSLTLIATANQGSEATYESGFVIDKFPISRPNLTFSTLTVSNMSPEDSSIYLCSVVFPSVGYGYTFGSGTRLTVV.

The chain recombines TRBV27 with TRBJ2-7; D assignment may be TRBD1 or TRBD2 (5 bases each). Between the trimmed V and J ends, which lost 3 bases and 2 bases, there was a span of 11 bases. The CDR3 loop spans 14 amino acids. Germline CDR1 MNHEY, CDR2 SMNVEV (reference sequence). The CDR3 loop is CASSFGTDAYEQYF. In DNA, the CDR3 is TGTGCCAGCAGTTTTGGGACGGATGCCTACGAGCAGTACTTC.

The chain recombines TRBV5-4 with TRBJ2-7; possible D gene TRBD2, 6 bases. CDR1 is SGHNT, CDR2 YYREEE, per germline (reference sequence). Trimming left V 4 bases short and J 1 base short, with 15 bases between. This CDR3 contains 15 residues. CDR3 in amino acids: CASSPGGFSSYEQYF. The CDR3 nucleotides are TGTGCCAGCAGCCCCGGAGGGTTCAGTTCCTACGAGCAGTACTTC.

V usage is TRBV30 and J usage is TRBJ2-3; D is ambiguous. Trimming left V 4 bases short and J 0 bases short, with 14 bases between. The length of the CDR3 is 15 residues. Germline lookup yields CDR1 GTSNPN and CDR2 SVGIG (reference sequence). This CDR3 reads CAWTKGRSSTDTQYF. The DNA of the CDR3 is TGTGCCTGGACCAAAGGGCGGAGCAGCACAGATACGCAGTATTTT. The variable domain in full, completed from reference TRBV30 and TRBJ2-3, reads SQTIHQWPATLVQPVGSPLSLECTVEGTSNPNLYWYRQAAGRGLQLLFYSVGIGQISSEVPQNLSASRPQDRQFILSSKKLLLSDSGFYLCAWTKGRSSTDTQYFGPGTRLTVL.

V gene TRBV18 combines with J gene TRBJ1-2; 7 bases line up with TRBD1. The CDR3 covers 16 residues. V trimming: 3 bases; J trimming: 5 bases; junction bases outside the gene matches: 12. Germline V lookup: CDR1 KGHSH, CDR2 LQKENI. This chain's CDR3 is CASSPLEQGDWYGYTF. The CDR3 nucleotides read TGTGCCAGCTCACCCCTGGAGCAGGGGGATTGGTATGGCTACACCTTC.

The CDR3 protein is CASSSKDRVDTEAFF. As DNA, the CDR3 is TGTGCCAGCAGTTCCAAGGACAGGGTCGACACTGAAGCTTTCTTT. This chain uses TRBV2 with TRBJ1-1, with TRBD1 identical over 8 bases. The CDR3 totals 15 residues. Trimming at V came to 5 bases and at J to 3 bases, leaving 8 bases not matched to a gene. The germline CDR1 and CDR2 sequences are SNHLY and FYNNEI.

This clone has more than one count but fewer than ten. The chain couples TRBV6-6 to TRBJ1-6; D gene unclear. The V and J ends lost 2 bases and 7 bases respectively, with 6 bases between them. CDR1 is MNHNY, CDR2 SVGAGI, per germline (reference sequence). The CDR3 runs 13 residues. The CDR3 region has the DNA TGTGCCAGCAGTTACCAAGAGAATTCACCCCTCCACTTT. Residues: CASSYQENSPLHF.

V usage is TRBV2 and J usage is TRBJ2-7, with 10 bases lining up with TRBD1. This CDR3 spans 14 amino acids. Germline V gene lookup returns CDR1 SNHLY and CDR2 FYNNEI. V was pared by 6 bases and J by 3 bases, with 5 bases of the junction left unmatched. The CDR3 region is CASSPDRGLYEQYF. As DNA, the CDR3 is TGTGCCAGCAGCCCAGACAGGGGGCTCTACGAGCAGTACTTC.

The rearrangement uses TRBV11-3 and TRBJ2-2; tentative D call: TRBD1 (6 bases). The CDR3 loop spans 17 amino acids. Germline V CDR1 and CDR2: SGHNT, YENEEA. Trimming stripped 0 bases from V and 4 bases from J, with 15 bases between. The CDR3 reads CASSLENTGLATGELFF. CDR3 DNA sequence: TGTGCCAGCAGCTTAGAAAACACAGGGTTAGCCACCGGGGAGCTGTTTTTT.

The V gene is TRBV6-7, the J gene TRBJ2-5; D is perhaps TRBD2 (6 bases). TRBV6-7 carries the ORF label, with uncertain function. V was cut by 3 bases and J by 1 base, with 12 bases left in between. This CDR3 is built from 15 residues. The CDR3 loop reads CASSYRRRGQETQYF. The CDR3 DNA reads TGTGCCAGCAGTTATCGTCGGAGGGGCCAAGAGACCCAGTACTTC.

This chain links TRBV20-1 with TRBJ1-2; the D is unclear. The ends were cut back, 3 bases at V and 4 bases at J, with 6 bases in the middle. CDR3 length: 11 amino acids. The germline CDR1 and CDR2 sequences are DFQATT and SNEGSKA (reference sequence). The CDR3 DNA reads as TGCAGTGCTAGCCACCTCTATGGCTACACCTTC. It codes for CSASHLYGYTF.

The rearrangement joins TRBV11-2 to TRBJ1-4; TRBD1 aligns across 7 bases. Germline V gene sequence: CDR1 SGHAT, CDR2 FQNNGV. The CDR3 extends over 15 amino acids. With V trimmed by 5 bases and J by 7 bases, 10 bases remained unmatched. CDR3 residues: CASSPGTAMSEKLFF. The CDR3 nucleotides are TGTGCCAGCAGCCCAGGGACAGCGATGAGTGAAAAACTGTTTTTT.

The chain uses TRBV30 and TRBJ1-1; no reliable D call. Trimming pared 2 bases from V and 2 bases from J, leaving 9 bases between. CDR3 size: 13 residues. The germline V gene has CDR1 GTSNPN and CDR2 SVGIG (reference sequence). The CDR3 region has the DNA TGTGCCTGGAGTCCAGCTGGTAACACTGAAGCTTTCTTT. This gives the protein CAWSPAGNTEAFF.

The chain recombines TRBV9 with TRBJ2-1; either TRBD1 or TRBD2 may fit D (5 bases each). Trimming pared 3 bases from V and 7 bases from J, leaving 14 bases between. CDR1 is SGDLS, CDR2 YYNGEE, per germline. The length of the CDR3 is 14 residues. The chain's CDR3 is CASSEGTLGNEQFF. CDR3 sequence (DNA): TGTGCCAGCAGCGAGGGGACCCTTGGGAATGAGCAGTTCTTC.

This chain uses TRBV5-1 with TRBJ2-5, with 8 bases matching TRBD1. The CDR3 covers 19 residues. V shed 4 bases, J shed 0 bases, and the junction held 17 bases outside the gene matches. Germline V gene sequence: CDR1 SGHRS, CDR2 YFSETQ. CDR3 bases: TGCGCCAGCAGCGGACAGGGAACCCCCACCCCGACCTACCAAGAGACCCAGTACTTC. Amino acid sequence: CASSGQGTPTPTYQETQYF.

This clone was detected once. This chain links TRBV6-5 with TRBJ1-1, with D perhaps matching TRBD1 (5 bases). Trimming removed 5 bases at V and 7 bases at J, with 11 bases between. The length of the CDR3 is 12 residues. Germline V gene lookup returns CDR1 MNHEY and CDR2 SVGAGI. The CDR3 sequence: CASSTPGLEAFF. The CDR3, as DNA: TGTGCCAGCAGTACCCCGGGGCTTGAAGCTTTCTTT.

V usage is TRBV21-1 and J usage is TRBJ1-2; the table's D call, TRBD1, has no DNA check behind it. TRBV21-1 is classified as a pseudogene. The CDR3 is 13 residues long. The CDR3 sequence: CASSAASPLGHTF. CDR3 in DNA: TGTGCCAGCTCGGCCGCGTCCCCCCTGGGCCACACCTTC.